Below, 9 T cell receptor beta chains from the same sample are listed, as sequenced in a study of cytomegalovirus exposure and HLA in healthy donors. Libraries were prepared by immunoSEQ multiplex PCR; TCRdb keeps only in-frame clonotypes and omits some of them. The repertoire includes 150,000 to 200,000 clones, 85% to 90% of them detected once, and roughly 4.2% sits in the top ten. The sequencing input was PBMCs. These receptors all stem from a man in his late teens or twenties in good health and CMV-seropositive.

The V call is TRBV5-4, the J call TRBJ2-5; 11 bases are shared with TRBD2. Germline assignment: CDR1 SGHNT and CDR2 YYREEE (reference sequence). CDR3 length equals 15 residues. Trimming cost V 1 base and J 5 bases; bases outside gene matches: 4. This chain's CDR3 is CASSLLAGGTETQYF. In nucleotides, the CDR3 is TGTGCCAGCAGCTTGCTAGCGGGAGGAACCGAGACCCAGTACTTC.

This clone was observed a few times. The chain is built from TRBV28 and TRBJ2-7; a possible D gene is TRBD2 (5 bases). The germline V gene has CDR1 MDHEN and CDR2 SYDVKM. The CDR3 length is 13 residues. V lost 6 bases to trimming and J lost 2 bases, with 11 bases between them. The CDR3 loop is CASRTGSTYEQYF. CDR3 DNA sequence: TGTGCCAGCAGAACGGGGTCCACCTACGAGCAGTACTTC.

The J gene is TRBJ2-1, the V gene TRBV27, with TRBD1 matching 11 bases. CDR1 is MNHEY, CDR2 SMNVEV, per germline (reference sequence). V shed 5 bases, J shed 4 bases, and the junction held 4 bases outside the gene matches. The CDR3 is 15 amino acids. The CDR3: CASSLGTGGYNEQFF. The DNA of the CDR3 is TGTGCCAGCAGTCTTGGGACAGGGGGTTACAATGAGCAGTTCTTC.

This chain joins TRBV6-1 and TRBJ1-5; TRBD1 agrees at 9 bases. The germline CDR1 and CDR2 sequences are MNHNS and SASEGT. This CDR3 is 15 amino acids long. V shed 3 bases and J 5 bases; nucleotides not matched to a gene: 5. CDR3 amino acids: CASSDPGQGYQPQHF. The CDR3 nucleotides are TGTGCCAGCAGTGACCCCGGACAGGGGTATCAGCCCCAGCATTTT.

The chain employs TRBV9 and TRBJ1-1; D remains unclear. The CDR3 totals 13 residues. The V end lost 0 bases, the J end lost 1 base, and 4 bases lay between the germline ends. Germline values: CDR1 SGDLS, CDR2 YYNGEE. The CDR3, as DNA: TGTGCCAGCAGCGTAGGTAGGAACACTGAAGCTTTCTTT. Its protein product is CASSVGRNTEAFF. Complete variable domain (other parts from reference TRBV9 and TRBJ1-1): DSGVTQTPKHLITATGQRVTLRCSPRSGDLSVYWYQQSLDQGLQFLIQYYNGEERAKGNILERFSAQQFPDLHSELNLSSLELGDSALYFCASSVGRNTEAFFGQGTRLTVV.

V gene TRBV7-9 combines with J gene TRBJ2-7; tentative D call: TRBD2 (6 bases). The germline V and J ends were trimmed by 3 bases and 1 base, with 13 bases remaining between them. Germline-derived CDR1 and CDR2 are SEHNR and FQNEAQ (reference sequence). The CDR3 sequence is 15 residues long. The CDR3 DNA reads TGTGCCAGCAGCTTGAGCGCAGGGAGGTCCTACGAGCAGTACTTC. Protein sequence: CASSLSAGRSYEQYF.

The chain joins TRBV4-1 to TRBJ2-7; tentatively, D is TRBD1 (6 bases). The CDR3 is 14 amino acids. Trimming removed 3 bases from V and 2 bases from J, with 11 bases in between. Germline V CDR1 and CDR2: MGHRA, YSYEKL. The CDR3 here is CASSQGAWAYEQYF. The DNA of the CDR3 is TGCGCCAGCAGCCAGGGGGCCTGGGCCTACGAGCAGTACTTC.

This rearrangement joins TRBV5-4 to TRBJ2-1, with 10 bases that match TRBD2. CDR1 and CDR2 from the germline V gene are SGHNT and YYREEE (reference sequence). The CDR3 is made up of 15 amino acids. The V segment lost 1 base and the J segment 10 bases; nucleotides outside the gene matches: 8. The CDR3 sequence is CASSLKTGLAEEQFF. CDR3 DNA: TGTGCCAGCAGCTTGAAAACTGGACTAGCGGAAGAGCAGTTCTTC.

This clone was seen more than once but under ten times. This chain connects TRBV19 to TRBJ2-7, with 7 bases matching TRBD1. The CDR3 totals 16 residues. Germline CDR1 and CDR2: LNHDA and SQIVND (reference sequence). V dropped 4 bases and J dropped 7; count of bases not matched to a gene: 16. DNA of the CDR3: TGTGCCAGTAGTAAAACCGGGACAGACTCCTGGGGGGAGCAGTACTTC. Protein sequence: CASSKTGTDSWGEQYF.